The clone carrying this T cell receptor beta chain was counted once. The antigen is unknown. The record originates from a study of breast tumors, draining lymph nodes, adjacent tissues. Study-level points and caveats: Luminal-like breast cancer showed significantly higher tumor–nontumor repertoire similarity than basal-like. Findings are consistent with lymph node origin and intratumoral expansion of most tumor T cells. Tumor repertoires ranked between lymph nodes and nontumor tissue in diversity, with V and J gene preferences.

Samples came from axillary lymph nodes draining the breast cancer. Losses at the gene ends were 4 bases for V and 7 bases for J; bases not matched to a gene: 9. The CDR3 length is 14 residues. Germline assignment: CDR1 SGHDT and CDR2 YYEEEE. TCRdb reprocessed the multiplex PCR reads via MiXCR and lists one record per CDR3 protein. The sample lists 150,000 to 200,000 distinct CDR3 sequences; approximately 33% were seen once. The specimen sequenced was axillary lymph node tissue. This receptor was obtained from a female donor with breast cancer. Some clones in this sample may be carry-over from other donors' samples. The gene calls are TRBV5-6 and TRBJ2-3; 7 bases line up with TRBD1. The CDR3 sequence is CASSPSGTAYTQYF. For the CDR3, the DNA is TGTGCCAGCAGCCCCTCCGGGACAGCTTATACGCAGTATTTT.